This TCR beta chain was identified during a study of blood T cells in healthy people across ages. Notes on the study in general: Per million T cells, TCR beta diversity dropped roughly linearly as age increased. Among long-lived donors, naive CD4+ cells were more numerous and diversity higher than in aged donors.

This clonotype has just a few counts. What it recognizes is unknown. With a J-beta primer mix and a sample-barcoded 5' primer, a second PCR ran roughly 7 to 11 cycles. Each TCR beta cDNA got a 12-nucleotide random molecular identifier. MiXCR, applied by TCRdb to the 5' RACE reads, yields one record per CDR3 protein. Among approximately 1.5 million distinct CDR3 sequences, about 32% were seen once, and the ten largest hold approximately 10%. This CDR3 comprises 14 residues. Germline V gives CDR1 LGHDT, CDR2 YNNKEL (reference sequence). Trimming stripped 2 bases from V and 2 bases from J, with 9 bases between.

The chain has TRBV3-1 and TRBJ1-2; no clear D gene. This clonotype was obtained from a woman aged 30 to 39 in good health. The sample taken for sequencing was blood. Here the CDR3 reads CASSQKRMNYGYTF. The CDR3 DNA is TGTGCCAGCAGCCAAAAGCGGATGAACTATGGCTACACCTTC.